These 20 T cell receptor beta chains came from one sample sequenced in a study of liver allograft versus peripheral blood T cells. Study summary: Comparing T cell receptor repertoires in transplanted livers with those in recipients' peripheral blood was part of the design.

Via MiXCR, TCRdb re-called the reads, giving one row per CDR3 protein. The sample lists more than 10,000 distinct CDR3 sequences, 25% to 35% seen once, with about 2.4% in the top ten. These receptors all come from a human patient who had a liver transplant. Some of the T cells may derive from the graft donor.

This rearrangement joins TRBV20-1 to TRBJ1-1; D is unclear. The CDR3 extends over 12 amino acids. Germline CDR1 and CDR2: DFQATT and SNEGSKA (reference sequence). With 5 bases removed from V and 0 bases from J, the gap between germline ends came to 7 bases. CDR3 DNA: TGCAGTGCTGGCGGTTTGAACACTGAAGCTTTCTTT. It codes for CSAGGLNTEAFF.

This chain links TRBV9 with TRBJ2-1, with a weak D call TRBD2 (6 bases). The CDR3 has 15 amino acids. Germline lookup yields CDR1 SGDLS and CDR2 YYNGEE. Trimming removed 1 base at V and 8 bases at J, with 16 bases between. The CDR3 reads CASSVRLDPGHEQFF. The CDR3, as DNA: TGTGCCAGCAGCGTACGACTAGATCCGGGACATGAGCAGTTCTTC.

V gene TRBV7-3 combines with J gene TRBJ1-1, with 9 bases that match TRBD1. The trim removed 6 bases at V and 5 bases at J, leaving 7 bases unmatched. The CDR3 has 14 residues. In germline, CDR1 is SGHTA, CDR2 FQGTGA. CDR3 nucleotides: TGTGCCAGCAGGCCGACAGGGGGTGGAACTGAAGCTTTCTTT. As protein: CASRPTGGGTEAFF. The full variable domain, with the rest looked up from reference TRBV7-3 and TRBJ1-1, is GAGVSQTPSNKVTEKGKYVELRCDPISGHTALYWYRQSLGQGPEFLIYFQGTGAADDSGLPNDRFFAVRPEGSVSTLKIQRTERGDSAVYLCASRPTGGGTEAFFGQGTRLTVV.

By sample fraction, this clonotype is medium-sized (0.01 to 0.1%). The chain joins TRBV29-1 to TRBJ1-4; D not certain. V was trimmed by 4 bases and J by 8 bases, leaving 8 bases between them. Germline assignment: CDR1 SQVTM and CDR2 ANQGSEA. There are 11 residues in the CDR3. The CDR3 region has the DNA TGCAGCGTTGGAGAGGAAGAAAAACTGTTTTTT. It codes for CSVGEEEKLFF. Filled out from reference TRBV29-1 and TRBJ1-4, the complete variable domain reads SAVISQKPSRDICQRGTSLTIQCQVDSQVTMMFWYRQQPGQSLTLIATANQGSEATYESGFVIDKFPISRPNLTFSTLTVSNMSPEDSSIYLCSVGEEEKLFFGSGTQLSVL.

The chain is built from TRBV10-1 and TRBJ2-1; TRBD1 aligns across 9 bases. Trimming at V came to 8 bases and at J to 5 bases, leaving 13 bases not matched to a gene. This CDR3 region has 16 residues. CDR1 is WNHNN, CDR2 SYGVQD, per germline (reference sequence). The CDR3 sequence is CASARTTGGIHNEQFF. The CDR3 region has the DNA TGCGCCAGCGCGAGGACGACAGGGGGGATACACAATGAGCAGTTCTTC.

This clonotype was seen more than once but under ten times. The V call is TRBV24-1, the J call TRBJ1-1, with D possibly matching TRBD1 (6 bases). Trimming took 1 base from V and 9 from J, leaving 8 bases between them. From germline, CDR1 is KGHDR and CDR2 SFDVKD. The CDR3 runs to 12 residues. In nucleotides, the CDR3 is TGTGCCACCAGTGATTTACGGGGGCAAGCTTTCTTT. It translates to CATSDLRGQAFF.

This clonotype was seen ten or more times. This chain connects TRBV24-1 to TRBJ1-5; TRBD1 agrees at 7 bases. Unmatched junction bases numbered 10, after V lost 5 bases and J lost 10 bases. Looked up from germline, CDR1 is KGHDR and CDR2 is SFDVKD. The CDR3 runs to 14 residues. Written as DNA, the CDR3 is TGTGCCACCAGTGTAGCGGGGCAGGGGGGACCCCAGCATTTT. This encodes CATSVAGQGGPQHF.

This clonotype was counted between two and nine times. V usage is TRBV28 and J usage is TRBJ2-1; the match to TRBD2 covers 12 bases. This CDR3 spans 17 amino acids. V dropped 0 bases and J dropped 6; count of bases not matched to a gene: 6. Germline CDR1 and CDR2: MDHEN and SYDVKM. CDR3 loop: CASSLWTSGSSANEQFF. CDR3 sequence (DNA): TGTGCCAGCAGTTTATGGACTAGCGGGAGTTCGGCCAATGAGCAGTTCTTC. Full variable domain (rest looked up from reference TRBV28 and TRBJ2-1): DVKVTQSSRYLVKRTGEKVFLECVQDMDHENMFWYRQDPGLGLRLIYFSYDVKMKEKGDIPEGYSVSREKKERFSLILESASTNQTSMYLCASSLWTSGSSANEQFFGPGTRLTVL.

This chain joins TRBV20-1 and TRBJ2-7; 11 positions agree with TRBD1. The CDR3 length is 15 residues. CDR1 DFQATT and CDR2 SNEGSKA come from the germline V gene (reference sequence). V was clipped by 5 bases and J by 4 bases; unmatched bases: 10. For the CDR3, the DNA is TGCAGTGCTGCCCACCCGGGACAGGGGGGTTACGAGCAGTACTTC. This translates into CSAAHPGQGGYEQYF.

The chain recombines TRBV13 with TRBJ1-1; D is unclear. CDR1 and CDR2 (germline): PRHDT, FYEKMQ (reference sequence). Trimming took off 6 bases at V and 0 bases at J, with 8 bases between the two ends. The CDR3 sequence is 13 residues long. The CDR3 coding sequence is TGTGCCAGCAGGAACACCCTGAACACTGAAGCTTTCTTT. The encoded protein is CASRNTLNTEAFF.

The table lists this clonotype with a few counts. J is TRBJ2-1 and V is TRBV24-1, with TRBD1 matching over 8 bases. V dropped 9 bases and J dropped 7; count of bases not matched to a gene: 13. Germline lookup yields CDR1 KGHDR and CDR2 SFDVKD. The CDR3 runs 15 residues. CDR3 in DNA: TGTGCCACCTCCTCGACGACAGGGGCACTAAATGAGCAGTTCTTC. Its protein product is CATSSTTGALNEQFF.

V and J are TRBV12-3 or TRBV12-4 and TRBJ2-7; D not resolved. Trimming removed 3 bases from V and 2 bases from J, with 11 bases in between. The CDR3 has 14 amino acids. The CDR3 coding sequence is TGTGCCAGCAGTTTGACCGAAACCCCCTACGAGCAGTACTTC. The encoded protein is CASSLTETPYEQYF.

This clonotype was seen more than once but under ten times. J is TRBJ1-3 and V is TRBV30; D is uncertain. The CDR3 contains 13 residues. Trimming stripped 2 bases from V and 0 bases from J, with 5 bases between. The germline V gene has CDR1 GTSNPN and CDR2 SVGIG (reference sequence). CDR3 in DNA: TGTGCCTGGAGTATATCCTCTGGAAACACCATATATTTT. Its translation is CAWSISSGNTIYF.

The chain combines TRBV20-1 with TRBJ2-3; D remains ambiguous. The CDR3 is 16 residues long. The V gene's germline CDR1 is DFQATT and CDR2 SNEGSKA (reference sequence). The germline V and J ends were trimmed by 0 bases and 2 bases, with 15 bases remaining between them. For the CDR3, the DNA is TGCAGTGCTAGAGATCACCTCGGGCACATCACAGATACGCAGTATTTT. Amino acids: CSARDHLGHITDTQYF.

This clonotype was detected ten times or more. The chain has TRBV6-5 and TRBJ1-1; D not resolved. CDR3 length: 13 amino acids. Germline V CDR1 and CDR2: MNHEY, SVGAGI. The V end was cut by 8 bases, the J end by 2 bases, with 12 bases between. For the CDR3, the DNA is TGTGCCAGCGGGCCTTTAACAAACACTGAAGCTTTCTTT. This gives the protein CASGPLTNTEAFF.

In regard to this clonotype: Just one base apart from a much larger clone, this may be a read error. The chain uses TRBV28 and TRBJ2-1; TRBD2 matches 8 bases. Unmatched junction bases numbered 10, after V lost 6 bases and J lost 3 bases. The CDR3 spans 16 residues. Germline V gives CDR1 MDHEN, CDR2 SYDVKM. For the CDR3, the DNA is TGTGCCAGCAGCACCGCGAGAAGCGGGAGCTACAATGAGCAGTTCTTC. Protein product: CASSTARSGSYNEQFF. Full variable domain (remainder filled in from reference TRBV28 and TRBJ2-1): DVKVTQSSRYLVKRTGEKVFLECVQDMDHENMFWYRQDPGLGLRLIYFSYDVKMKEKGDIPEGYSVSREKKERFSLILESASTNQTSMYLCASSTARSGSYNEQFFGPGTRLTVL.

J is TRBJ1-1 and V is TRBV28; possibly TRBD1 for D (5 bases). Germline-derived CDR1 and CDR2 are MDHEN and SYDVKM. V shed 2 bases and J shed 7 bases, with 14 bases lying between them. The CDR3 is 14 amino acids. The CDR3, as DNA: TGTGCCAGCAGTTTACTTGGGGCGCGGGGTGAAGCTTTCTTT. Amino acids: CASSLLGARGEAFF.

The chain has TRBV20-1 and TRBJ1-2; D gene ambiguous. CDR1 DFQATT and CDR2 SNEGSKA come from the germline V gene (reference sequence). This CDR3 spans 10 amino acids. Between the trimmed V and J ends, which lost 3 bases and 4 bases, there was a span of 3 bases. This chain's CDR3 is CSASFYGYTF. CDR3 nucleotide sequence: TGCAGTGCTAGTTTCTATGGCTACACCTTC.

The table lists this clonotype with a few counts. The chain employs TRBV27 and TRBJ2-3; maybe TRBD2 (5 bases). Germline lookup yields CDR1 MNHEY and CDR2 SMNVEV (reference sequence). V lost 2 bases and J lost 2, with 11 bases in between. CDR3 size: 15 residues. The CDR3 bases are TGTGCCAGCAGTTTACTAGCAGCCTCCACAGATACGCAGTATTTT. Translating gives CASSLLAASTDTQYF.

By share, this clonotype counts as medium-sized. This chain links TRBV5-4 with TRBJ2-2, with 8 bases identical to TRBD2. The CDR3 has 16 residues. Trimming took 2 bases from V and 6 from J; bases not matched to a gene: 9. In germline, CDR1 is SGHNT, CDR2 YYREEE (reference sequence). The CDR3 here is CASSFRDGRAPGELFF. The CDR3 bases are TGTGCCAGCAGCTTTAGAGACGGGAGGGCGCCCGGGGAGCTGTTTTTT.